This T cell receptor (beta chain) was sequenced for a study of CD8 T cells in Susac syndrome. RNA amounts of roughly 0.45 to 1 ug underwent reverse transcription with random hexamers. TCRdb reprocessed the immunoSEQ multiplex PCR reads with MiXCR, giving one entry per CDR3 protein. The table shows about 140,000 distinct CDR3 sequences, with roughly 94% occurring only once. This clonotype was found once. Trimming took 4 bases from V and 8 from J; bases not matched to a gene: 6. Germline V lookup: CDR1 SGDLS, CDR2 YYNGEE. This CDR3 is 13 amino acids long. This chain connects TRBV9 to TRBJ2-1; 7 bases are shared with TRBD1. Sequences were obtained from CD4+ T cells from PBMCs. The sequence came from a human donor with Susac syndrome. DNA of the CDR3: TGTGCCAGCAGCACAACAACAGGGGATGAGCAGTTCTTC. Protein product: CASSTTTGDEQFF.